The source of this TCR beta chain is a study of spatial heterogeneity in lung cancer. Whole-study results and caveats: Compared with follow-up, resection was when ubiquitous expanded tumor TCRs appeared in blood more.

TCR cDNA molecules were tagged individually, and each one carried a unique molecular identifier. Each CDR3 protein gets one entry after TCRdb re-called the 5' RACE reads with MiXCR. The sample lists 60,000 to 90,000 distinct CDR3 sequences; 7.5% to 9.5% were seen once. This clonotype was detected many times. Antigen: not known. Time point indicated: sample taken at primary tumor resection. The study sequenced unsorted whole RNA from tumor, nontumor lung or frozen PBMC. Here the sequenced sample was PBMCs, taken at surgery. The TCR originated in a male donor with early-stage non-small cell lung cancer.

The CDR3: CSATTGRGTGELFF. CDR3 nucleotides: TGCAGTGCCACCACGGGACGGGGCACCGGGGAGCTGTTTTTT. The chain has TRBV20-1 and TRBJ2-2; D may be TRBD1 or TRBD2 (5 bases each). The CDR3 has 14 amino acids. Trimming removed 6 bases at V and 4 bases at J, with 15 bases between. From germline, CDR1 is DFQATT and CDR2 SNEGSKA (reference sequence).